Below, 16 T cell receptor beta chains from the same sample are listed, as sequenced in a study of Ad26.COV2.S vaccination and SARS-CoV-2 variants. Described treatment: roughly 19 received Ad26.COV2.S at low or high dose, single or two shots; 5 received placebo; per-sample allocation not given. The investigators took samples on day 63 after the first vaccine or placebo injection. Some clones are missing from TCRdb's copy, which holds only in-frame ones; the method was immunoSEQ multiplex PCR. Seen here are around 300,000 clones, 85% to 90% observed once, and the top ten hold around 5.5%. This material consisted of peripheral blood, taken in a trial of Ad26.COV2.S vaccine versus placebo. These receptors were collected from a person between 18 and 65 years old who received the Ad26.COV2.S COVID-19 vaccine or a placebo.

V is TRBV6-5 and J is TRBJ1-1; no clear D gene. From germline, CDR1 is MNHEY and CDR2 SVGAGI. The V gene lost 0 bases and the J gene lost 3 bases, with 14 bases spanning the gap. There are 16 residues in the CDR3. CDR3 protein: CASSYSLGFVDTEAFF. The CDR3 DNA is TGTGCCAGCAGTTACTCATTGGGTTTCGTTGACACTGAAGCTTTCTTT.

For the CDR3, the DNA is TGTGCCAGCAGTCAACAGGGAATTAATGAAAAACTGTTTTTT. This sequence encodes CASSQQGINEKLFF. The V gene is TRBV7-9, the J gene TRBJ1-4; TRBD1 might be the D (6 bases). The V and J ends lost 6 bases and 4 bases respectively, with 12 bases between them. The length of the CDR3 is 14 residues. Germline V CDR1 and CDR2: SEHNR, FQNEAQ (reference sequence).

The chain links TRBV24-1 to TRBJ2-3; the D gene is possibly TRBD2 (5 bases). Germline CDR1 reads KGHDR; CDR2 reads SFDVKD. Trimming shortened V by 5 bases and J by 3 bases, and 11 bases separated the two germline ends. The CDR3 consists of 14 residues. The CDR3 protein is CATSASGGTDTQYF. Here the CDR3 DNA reads TGTGCCACCAGTGCAAGTGGCGGGACAGATACGCAGTATTTT.

The chain links TRBV4-1 to TRBJ2-7; possibly TRBD1 for D (5 bases). V was trimmed by 1 base and J by 0 bases, leaving 10 bases between them. The germline gives CDR1 MGHRA, CDR2 YSYEKL. CDR3 length: 15 residues. The CDR3 nucleotides read TGCGCCAGCAGCCAAGGAGCCAGGGACTCCTACGAGCAGTACTTC. Encoded protein: CASSQGARDSYEQYF.

The chain recombines TRBV7-2 with TRBJ1-3; 8 bases agree with TRBD1. The CDR3 totals 13 residues. J was trimmed by 7 bases and V by 3 bases; bases with no gene match: 2. Germline assignment: CDR1 SGHTA and CDR2 FQGNSA. CDR3 coding DNA: TGTGCCAGCAGCTTCAGACAGGGGAACACCATATATTTT. The encoded protein is CASSFRQGNTIYF.

This clone has more than one count but fewer than ten. The rearrangement joins TRBV5-4 to TRBJ1-2; D is unclear. The CDR3 covers 14 residues. V lost 0 bases to trimming and J lost 7 bases, with 13 bases between them. Germline loops: CDR1 SGHNT, CDR2 YYREEE (reference sequence). CDR3 sequence: CASSLVAANSGYTF. In nucleotides, the CDR3 is TGTGCCAGCAGCTTGGTAGCAGCAAACAGTGGCTACACCTTC.

CDR3 in amino acids: CATSDYNEQFF. The DNA for the CDR3 is TGTGCCACCTCAGATTACAATGAGCAGTTCTTC. This chain connects TRBV15 to TRBJ2-1; D is uncertain. Trimming left V 8 bases short and J 4 bases short, with 6 bases between. The germline gives CDR1 LNHNV, CDR2 YYDKDF (reference sequence). CDR3 length equals 11 residues.

This sequence joins TRBV28 and TRBJ1-4; 7 nucleotides align to TRBD1. CDR3 length: 15 residues. V was pared by 2 bases and J by 6 bases, with 6 bases of the junction left unmatched. In germline, CDR1 is MDHEN, CDR2 SYDVKM. DNA for the CDR3: TGTGCCAGCAGTTTAGTATTCGGGACAGATGAAAAACTGTTTTTT. This encodes CASSLVFGTDEKLFF.

The chain links TRBV24-1 to TRBJ2-1; D unclear. The V end lost 4 bases, the J end lost 0 bases, and 9 bases lay between the germline ends. Germline V gives CDR1 KGHDR, CDR2 SFDVKD. The length of the CDR3 is 15 residues. As DNA, the CDR3 is TGTGCCACCAGTGAGGGCGGCTTCTCCTACAATGAGCAGTTCTTC. Protein: CATSEGGFSYNEQFF.

The CDR3 spells CASSPQTGVSTDTQYF. The CDR3, as DNA: TGTGCCAGCAGTCCCCAGACAGGGGTTAGCACAGATACGCAGTATTTT. The J gene is TRBJ2-3, the V gene TRBV28, with 8 bases identical to TRBD1. The CDR3 has 16 amino acids. With 5 bases clipped from V and 0 bases from J, the junction kept 7 bases outside the gene matches. In germline, CDR1 is MDHEN, CDR2 SYDVKM.

V and J are TRBV9 and TRBJ1-6; no reliable D call. The germline V and J ends were trimmed by 2 bases and 9 bases, with 15 bases remaining between them. The CDR3 loop spans 15 amino acids. Per germline, CDR1 SGDLS and CDR2 YYNGEE. The CDR3 here is CASSVREGDGSPLHF. CDR3 DNA: TGTGCCAGCAGCGTGCGGGAAGGAGATGGTTCACCCCTCCACTTT.

V gene TRBV4-3 combines with J gene TRBJ2-3; unclear D gene. Trimming stripped 0 bases from V and 1 base from J, with 11 bases between. This CDR3 spans 16 amino acids. Germline assignment: CDR1 LGHNA and CDR2 YSLEER. In nucleotides, the CDR3 is TGCGCCAGCAGCCAAGACGAGGCAAGCGGCACAGATACGCAGTATTTT. Its translation: CASSQDEASGTDTQYF.

The rearrangement links TRBV4-3 to TRBJ2-2, with no clear D. V shed 0 bases and J shed 1 base, with 9 bases lying between them. Per the germline V gene, CDR1 is LGHNA and CDR2 is YSLEER. The CDR3 has 16 amino acids. CDR3 in DNA: TGCGCCAGCAGCCAAGAAATCGCGCTGAACACCGGGGAGCTGTTTTTT. Amino acid sequence: CASSQEIALNTGELFF.

The chain uses TRBV9 and TRBJ1-4; no clear D gene. Per the germline V gene, CDR1 is SGDLS and CDR2 is YYNGEE. This CDR3 has 14 amino acids. V dropped 2 bases and J dropped 7 bases, with 12 bases sitting between them. CDR3 in DNA: TGTGCCAGCAGCGTTGGTGGGTCAAGTGAAAAACTGTTTTTT. This encodes CASSVGGSSEKLFF. Supplemented by reference TRBV9 and TRBJ1-4, the full variable domain reads DSGVTQTPKHLITATGQRVTLRCSPRSGDLSVYWYQQSLDQGLQFLIQYYNGEERAKGNILERFSAQQFPDLHSELNLSSLELGDSALYFCASSVGGSSEKLFFGSGTQLSVL.

V gene TRBV19 combines with J gene TRBJ2-1; TRBD1 might be the D (6 bases). The ends were cut back, 8 bases at V and 10 bases at J, with 12 bases in the middle. Looked up from germline, CDR1 is LNHDA and CDR2 is SQIVND (reference sequence). The CDR3 spans 11 residues. CDR3 DNA sequence: TGTGCCAGTTCACTCCAGGGGGAGCAGTTCTTC. It translates to CASSLQGEQFF.

The rearrangement uses TRBV19 and TRBJ2-3; D is perhaps TRBD1 or TRBD2 (6 bases each). Trimming removed 5 bases at V and 2 bases at J, with 11 bases between. The CDR3 is 14 amino acids. Germline-derived CDR1 and CDR2 are LNHDA and SQIVND (reference sequence). The CDR3 region has the DNA TGTGCCAGTAGTGCGGGACACCACACAGATACGCAGTATTTT. Protein product: CASSAGHHTDTQYF.